What follows are 4 T cell receptor beta chains derived from one specimen sequenced in a study of STAT5B mutations in CD4+ large granular lymphocyte leukemia. Here immunoSEQ multiplex PCR was the method, and the copy in TCRdb shows in-frame clones only, minus some. This sample has approximately 41,000 clones; roughly 85% occur once, and the top ten carry under 1.5%. The sequencing input was CD4+ T cells from blood buffy coats. These receptors all come from a human donor in good health.

The chain recombines TRBV4-3 with TRBJ2-4; tentatively, D is TRBD2 (6 bases). V was cut by 4 bases and J by 0 bases, with 10 bases left in between. The CDR3 contains 15 residues. Per germline, CDR1 LGHNA and CDR2 YSLEER. The CDR3 DNA is TGCGCCAGCAGCCCGCAAGCGGGAGCCAAAAACATTCAGTACTTC. It yields the protein CASSPQAGAKNIQYF.

The rearrangement uses TRBV5-1 and TRBJ2-3; possibly TRBD1 or TRBD2 for D (5 bases each). The germline V gene has CDR1 SGHRS and CDR2 YFSETQ. The CDR3 consists of 15 residues. V lost 0 bases and J 4 bases, leaving 12 bases between the germline ends. Here the CDR3 reads CASSLGGPSADTQYF. CDR3 sequence (DNA): TGCGCCAGCAGCTTGGGGGGACCCTCGGCAGATACGCAGTATTTT.

This sequence joins TRBV18 and TRBJ1-5, with D possibly TRBD1 on 5 matching bases. The CDR3 covers 18 residues. The V and J ends lost 5 bases and 0 bases respectively, with 20 bases between them. Germline CDR1 is KGHSH and CDR2 is LQKENI. CDR3 nucleotides: TGTGCCAGCTCATTTATGGGACCGCCACTGGATAGCAATCAGCCCCAGCATTTT. Amino acid sequence: CASSFMGPPLDSNQPQHF.

The chain uses TRBV9 and TRBJ2-3, with 11 bases fitting TRBD2. There are 16 residues in the CDR3. With 3 bases clipped from V and 2 bases from J, the junction kept 5 bases outside the gene matches. CDR1 SGDLS and CDR2 YYNGEE come from the germline V gene. This CDR3 is CASSAGTSGNTDTQYF. In nucleotides, the CDR3 is TGTGCCAGCAGCGCCGGGACTAGCGGCAACACAGATACGCAGTATTTT.